Below are 3 T cell receptor beta chains sequenced from a single sample in a study of technical replicates of blood from a handful of donors. The repertoire was sequenced with immunoSEQ multiplex PCR; TCRdb's copy has only in-frame clones and lacks some. The sample records about 68,000 clones, roughly 97% being singletons. The sample consisted of T cells isolated from PBMCs. Every receptor here comes from a human donor in good health.

V gene TRBV5-1 combines with J gene TRBJ2-5, with D tentatively TRBD1 (6 bases). CDR1 SGHRS and CDR2 YFSETQ come from the germline V gene. Trimming cost V 0 bases and J 1 base, with 13 bases left between them. The CDR3 has 16 amino acids. CDR3 DNA sequence: TGCGCCAGCAGCTTGGCTCCCCCAGGGGCCCAAGAGACCCAGTACTTC. Translating it yields CASSLAPPGAQETQYF. Drawing the rest from reference TRBV5-1 and TRBJ2-5, the complete variable domain is KAGVTQTPRYLIKTRGQQVTLSCSPISGHRSVSWYQQTPGQGLQFLFEYFSETQRNKGNFPGRFSGRQFSNSRSEMNVSTLELGDSALYLCASSLAPPGAQETQYFGPGTRLLVL.

This sequence joins TRBV5-1 and TRBJ2-1; 8 bases are a match to TRBD2. The V segment lost 2 bases and the J segment 2 bases; nucleotides outside the gene matches: 6. Germline CDR1 reads SGHRS; CDR2 reads YFSETQ. The length of the CDR3 is 16 residues. CDR3 sequence reads: CASSFSLADAYNEQFF. CDR3 coding DNA: TGCGCCAGCAGCTTCTCACTAGCGGATGCCTACAATGAGCAGTTCTTC.

This chain uses TRBV30 with TRBJ2-6; no firm D call. V lost 2 bases and J 0 bases, leaving 5 bases between the germline ends. This CDR3 has 14 residues. Germline V gene data show CDR1 as GTSNPN and CDR2 as SVGIG (reference sequence). The CDR3 nucleotides read TGTGCCTGGAGTTTAGACTCTGGGGCCAACGTCCTGACTTTC. As protein: CAWSLDSGANVLTF.